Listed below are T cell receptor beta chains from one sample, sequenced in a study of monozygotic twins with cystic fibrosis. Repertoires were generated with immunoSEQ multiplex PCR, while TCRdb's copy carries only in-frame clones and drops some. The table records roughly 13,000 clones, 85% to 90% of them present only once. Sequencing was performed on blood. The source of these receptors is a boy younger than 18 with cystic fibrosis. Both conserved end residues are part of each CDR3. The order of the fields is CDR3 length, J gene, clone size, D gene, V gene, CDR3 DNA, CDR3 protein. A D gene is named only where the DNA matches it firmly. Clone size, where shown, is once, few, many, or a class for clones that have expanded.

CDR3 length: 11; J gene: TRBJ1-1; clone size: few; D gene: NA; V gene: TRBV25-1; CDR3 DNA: TGTGCCTCCAACCATTACCGTACAGCTTTCTTT; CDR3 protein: CASNHYRTAFF
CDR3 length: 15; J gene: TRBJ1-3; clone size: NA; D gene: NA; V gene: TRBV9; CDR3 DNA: TGTGCCAGCAGCGTAGGGACGGTCTCTGGAAACACCATATATTTT; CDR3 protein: CASSVGTVSGNTIYF
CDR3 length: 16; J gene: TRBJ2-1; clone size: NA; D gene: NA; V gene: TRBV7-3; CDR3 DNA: TGTGCCAGCAGCACTAACGGGGGGCGGTCCTACAATGAGCAGTTCTTC; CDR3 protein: CASSTNGGRSYNEQFF
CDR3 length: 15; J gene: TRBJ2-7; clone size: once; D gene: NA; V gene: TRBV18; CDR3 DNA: TGTGCCAGCTCACCACCGTCAACAGGGAGCCACGAGCAGTACTTC; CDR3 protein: CASSPPSTGSHEQYF
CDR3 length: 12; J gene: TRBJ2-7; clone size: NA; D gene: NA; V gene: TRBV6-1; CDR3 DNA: TGTGCCAGCAAGGTGCTGAACTACGAGCAGTACTTC; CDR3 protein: CASKVLNYEQYF
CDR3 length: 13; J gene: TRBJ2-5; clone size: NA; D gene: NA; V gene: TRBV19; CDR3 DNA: TGTGCCAGTAGTATGGAGGGGAGGGAGACCCAGTACTTC; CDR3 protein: CASSMEGRETQYF
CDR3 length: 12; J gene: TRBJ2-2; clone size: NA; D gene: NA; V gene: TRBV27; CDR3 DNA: TGTGCCAGCAGTATCACTACCGGGGAGCTGTTTTTT; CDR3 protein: CASSITTGELFF
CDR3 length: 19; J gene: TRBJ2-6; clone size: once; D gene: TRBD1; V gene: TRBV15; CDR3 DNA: TGTGCCACCAGCAGACTGATAAACAGGGGCCCCACTGGGGCCAACGTCCTGACTTTC; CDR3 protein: CATSRLINRGPTGANVLTF
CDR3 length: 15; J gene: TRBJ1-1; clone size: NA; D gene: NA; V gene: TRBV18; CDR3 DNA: TGTGCCAGCTCACCACAGACCCTGGGTGGGACTGAAGCTTTCTTT; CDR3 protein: CASSPQTLGGTEAFF
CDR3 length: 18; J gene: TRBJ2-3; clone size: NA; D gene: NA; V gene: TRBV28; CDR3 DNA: TGTGCCAGCAGCCGACTCGAGACGTTAGGGGCCGGCGCAGATACGCAGTATTTT; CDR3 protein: CASSRLETLGAGADTQYF
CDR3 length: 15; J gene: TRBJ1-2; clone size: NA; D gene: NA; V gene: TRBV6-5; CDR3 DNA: TGTGCCAGCAGTTACTCGGAGGGGCCCCTCTATGGCTACACCTTC; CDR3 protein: CASSYSEGPLYGYTF
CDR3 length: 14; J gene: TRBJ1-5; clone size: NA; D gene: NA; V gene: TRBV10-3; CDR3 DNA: TGTGCCATCAGCGAGGGTTACAGCAATCAGCCCCAGCATTTT; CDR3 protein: CAISEGYSNQPQHF
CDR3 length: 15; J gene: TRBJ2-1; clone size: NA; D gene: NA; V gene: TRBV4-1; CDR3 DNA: TGCGCCAGCAGCCAAGCCGGGTCGTTCTACAATGAGCAGTTCTTC; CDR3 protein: CASSQAGSFYNEQFF
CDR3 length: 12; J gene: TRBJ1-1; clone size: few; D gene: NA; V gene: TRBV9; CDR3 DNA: TGTGCCAGCAGCGTGAGCGACACTGAAGCTTTCTTT; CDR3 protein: CASSVSDTEAFF
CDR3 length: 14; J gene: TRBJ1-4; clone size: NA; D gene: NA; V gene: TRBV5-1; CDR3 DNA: TGCGCCAGCAGCTTGGAGACTGCTAATGAAAAACTGTTTTTT; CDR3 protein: CASSLETANEKLFF
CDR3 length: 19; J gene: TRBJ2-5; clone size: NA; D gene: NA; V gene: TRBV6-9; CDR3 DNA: TGTGCCAGCAGCTACCACACTCAACCGGGACTTAAAGAGGCAGAGACCCAGTACTTC; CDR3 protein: CASSYHTQPGLKEAETQYF
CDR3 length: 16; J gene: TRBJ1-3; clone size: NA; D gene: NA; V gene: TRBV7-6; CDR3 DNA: TGTGCCAGCAGCTTGGGCACAGGGTTCTCTGGAAACACCATATATTTT; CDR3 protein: CASSLGTGFSGNTIYF
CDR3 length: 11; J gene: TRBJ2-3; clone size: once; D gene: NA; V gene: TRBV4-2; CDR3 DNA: TGTGCCAGCAGCGTAGCGGATACGCAGTATTTT; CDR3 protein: CASSVADTQYF
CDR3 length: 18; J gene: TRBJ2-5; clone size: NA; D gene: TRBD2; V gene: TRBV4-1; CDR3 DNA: TGCGCCAGCAGCCAAGATCTCGGACTAGCGGGGGGCCAAGAGACCCAGTACTTC; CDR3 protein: CASSQDLGLAGGQETQYF
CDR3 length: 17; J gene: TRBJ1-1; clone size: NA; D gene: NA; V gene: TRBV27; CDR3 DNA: TGTGCCAGCAGTTCAAAACGGGGTGGGGGATATGACACTGAAGCTTTCTTT; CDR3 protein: CASSSKRGGGYDTEAFF
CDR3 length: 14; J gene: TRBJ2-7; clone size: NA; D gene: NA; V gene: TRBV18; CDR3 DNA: TGTGCCAGCTCACCACCGGGCAGGGCCTACGAGCAGTACTTC; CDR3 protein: CASSPPGRAYEQYF
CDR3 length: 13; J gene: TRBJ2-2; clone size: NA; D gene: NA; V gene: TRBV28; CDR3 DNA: TGTGCCAGCAGTACCTCCAGGCCCGGGGAGCTGTTTTTT; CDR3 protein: CASSTSRPGELFF
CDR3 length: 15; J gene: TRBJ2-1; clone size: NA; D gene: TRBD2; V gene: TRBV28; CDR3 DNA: TGTGCCAGCAGTCCGGATCATGCGGGGGGCAATGAGCAGTTCTTC; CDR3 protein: CASSPDHAGGNEQFF
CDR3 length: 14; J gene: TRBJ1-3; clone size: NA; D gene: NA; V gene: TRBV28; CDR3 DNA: TGTGCCAGCAGTTTATCCGGGGCGGGAAACACCATATATTTT; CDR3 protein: CASSLSGAGNTIYF
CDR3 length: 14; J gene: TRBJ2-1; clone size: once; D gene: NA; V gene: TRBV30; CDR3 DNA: TGTGCCGCGAATGACAGGTACTCCTACAATGAGCAGTTCTTC; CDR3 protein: CAANDRYSYNEQFF
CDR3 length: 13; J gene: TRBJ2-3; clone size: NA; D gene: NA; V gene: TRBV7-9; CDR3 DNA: TGTGCCAGCAACTCGGTGGGGGGAGATACGCAGTATTTT; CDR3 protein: CASNSVGGDTQYF
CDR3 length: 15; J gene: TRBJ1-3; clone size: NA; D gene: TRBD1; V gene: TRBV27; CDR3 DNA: TGTGCCAGCAGTTCGACAGGGAGCTCTGGAAACACCATATATTTT; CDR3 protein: CASSSTGSSGNTIYF
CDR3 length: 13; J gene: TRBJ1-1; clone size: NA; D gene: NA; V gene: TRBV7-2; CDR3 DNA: TGTGCCACCAACACCGGGGGCGGCACTGAAGCTTTCTTT; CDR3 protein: CATNTGGGTEAFF